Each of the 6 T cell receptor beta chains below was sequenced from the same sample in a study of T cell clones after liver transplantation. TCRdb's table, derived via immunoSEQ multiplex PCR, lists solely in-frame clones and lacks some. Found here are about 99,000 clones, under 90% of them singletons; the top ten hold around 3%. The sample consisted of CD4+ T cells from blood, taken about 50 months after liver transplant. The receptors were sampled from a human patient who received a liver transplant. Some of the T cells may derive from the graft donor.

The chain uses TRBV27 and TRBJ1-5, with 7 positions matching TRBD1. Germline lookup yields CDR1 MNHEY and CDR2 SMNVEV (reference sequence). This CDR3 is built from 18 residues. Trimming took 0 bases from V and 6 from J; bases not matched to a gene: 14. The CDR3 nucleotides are TGTGCCAGCAGTTTATCGCTCGTCGGTTTGTCAGGGGGTCAGCCCCAGCATTTT. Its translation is CASSLSLVGLSGGQPQHF.

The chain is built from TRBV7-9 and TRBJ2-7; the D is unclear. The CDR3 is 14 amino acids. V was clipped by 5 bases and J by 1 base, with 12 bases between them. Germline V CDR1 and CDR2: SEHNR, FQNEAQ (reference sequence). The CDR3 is CASSPGPGSYEQYF. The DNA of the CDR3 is TGTGCCAGCAGCCCTGGCCCAGGTTCCTACGAGCAGTACTTC.

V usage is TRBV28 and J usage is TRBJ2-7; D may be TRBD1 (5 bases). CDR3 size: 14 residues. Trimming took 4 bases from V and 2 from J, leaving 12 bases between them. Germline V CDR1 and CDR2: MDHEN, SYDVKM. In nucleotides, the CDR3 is TGTGCCAGCAGTTGGTCCAGGGCAACCTACGAGCAGTACTTC. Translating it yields CASSWSRATYEQYF.

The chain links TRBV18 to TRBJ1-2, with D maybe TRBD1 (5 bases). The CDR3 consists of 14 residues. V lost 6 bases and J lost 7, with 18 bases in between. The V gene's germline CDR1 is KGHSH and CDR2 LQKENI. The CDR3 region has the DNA TGTGCCAGCTCTCCAACAGGAGAAAAGGGTGGCTACACCTTC. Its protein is CASSPTGEKGGYTF.

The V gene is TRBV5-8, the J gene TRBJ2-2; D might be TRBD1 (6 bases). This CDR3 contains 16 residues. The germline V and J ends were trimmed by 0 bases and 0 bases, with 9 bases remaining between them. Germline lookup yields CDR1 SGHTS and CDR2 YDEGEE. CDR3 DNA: TGTGCCAGCAGCTTGGGTAGGACAGCGAACACCGGGGAGCTGTTTTTT. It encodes CASSLGRTANTGELFF.

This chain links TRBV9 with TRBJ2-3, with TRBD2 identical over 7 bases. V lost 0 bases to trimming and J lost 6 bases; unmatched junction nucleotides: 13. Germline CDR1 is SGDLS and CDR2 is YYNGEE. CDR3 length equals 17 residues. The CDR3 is CASSVVPSGSLADTQYF. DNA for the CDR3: TGTGCCAGCAGCGTAGTTCCTAGCGGTTCTCTGGCGGATACGCAGTATTTT.